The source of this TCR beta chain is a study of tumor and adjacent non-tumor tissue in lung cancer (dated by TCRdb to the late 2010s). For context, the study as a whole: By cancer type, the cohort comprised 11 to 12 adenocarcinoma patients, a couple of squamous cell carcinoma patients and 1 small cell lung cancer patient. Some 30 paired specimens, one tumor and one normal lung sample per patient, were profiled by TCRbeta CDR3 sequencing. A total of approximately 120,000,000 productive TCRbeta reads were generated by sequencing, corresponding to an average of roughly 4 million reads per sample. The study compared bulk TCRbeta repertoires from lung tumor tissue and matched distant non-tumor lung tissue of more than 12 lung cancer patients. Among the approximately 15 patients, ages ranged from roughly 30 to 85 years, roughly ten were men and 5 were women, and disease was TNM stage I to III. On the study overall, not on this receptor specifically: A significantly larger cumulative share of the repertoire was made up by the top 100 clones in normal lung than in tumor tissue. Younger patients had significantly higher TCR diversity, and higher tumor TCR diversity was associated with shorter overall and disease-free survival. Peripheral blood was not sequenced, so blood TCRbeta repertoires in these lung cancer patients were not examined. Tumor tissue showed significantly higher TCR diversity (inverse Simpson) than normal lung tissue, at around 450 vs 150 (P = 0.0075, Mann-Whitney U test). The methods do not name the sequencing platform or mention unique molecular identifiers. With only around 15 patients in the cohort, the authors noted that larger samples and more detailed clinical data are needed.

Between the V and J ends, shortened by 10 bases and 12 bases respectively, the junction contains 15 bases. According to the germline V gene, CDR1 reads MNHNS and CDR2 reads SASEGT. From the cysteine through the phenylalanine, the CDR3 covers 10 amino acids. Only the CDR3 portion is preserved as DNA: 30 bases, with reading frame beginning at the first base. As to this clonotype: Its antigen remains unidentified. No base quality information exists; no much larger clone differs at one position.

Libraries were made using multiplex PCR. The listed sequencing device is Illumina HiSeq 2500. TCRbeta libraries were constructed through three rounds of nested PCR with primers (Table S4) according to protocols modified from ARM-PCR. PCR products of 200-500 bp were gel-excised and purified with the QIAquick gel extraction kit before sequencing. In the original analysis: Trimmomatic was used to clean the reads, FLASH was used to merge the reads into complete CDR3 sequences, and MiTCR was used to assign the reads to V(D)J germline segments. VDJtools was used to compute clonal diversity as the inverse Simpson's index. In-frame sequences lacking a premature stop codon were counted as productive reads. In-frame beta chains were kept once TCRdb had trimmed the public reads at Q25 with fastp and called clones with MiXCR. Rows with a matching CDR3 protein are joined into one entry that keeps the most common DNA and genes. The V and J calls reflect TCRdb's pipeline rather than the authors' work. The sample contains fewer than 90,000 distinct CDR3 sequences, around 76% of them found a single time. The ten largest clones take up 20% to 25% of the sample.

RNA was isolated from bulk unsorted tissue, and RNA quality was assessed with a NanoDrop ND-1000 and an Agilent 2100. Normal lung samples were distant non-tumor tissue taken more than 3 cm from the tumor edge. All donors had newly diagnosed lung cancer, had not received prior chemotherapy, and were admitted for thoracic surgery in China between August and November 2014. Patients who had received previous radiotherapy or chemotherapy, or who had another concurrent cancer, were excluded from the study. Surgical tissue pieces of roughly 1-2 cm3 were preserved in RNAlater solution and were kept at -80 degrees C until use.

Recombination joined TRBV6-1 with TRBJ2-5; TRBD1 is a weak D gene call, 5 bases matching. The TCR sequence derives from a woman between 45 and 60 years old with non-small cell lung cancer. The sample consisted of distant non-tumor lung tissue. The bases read TGTGCCAACGGCCTGGACATGGAGTACTTC. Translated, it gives CANGLDMEYF.